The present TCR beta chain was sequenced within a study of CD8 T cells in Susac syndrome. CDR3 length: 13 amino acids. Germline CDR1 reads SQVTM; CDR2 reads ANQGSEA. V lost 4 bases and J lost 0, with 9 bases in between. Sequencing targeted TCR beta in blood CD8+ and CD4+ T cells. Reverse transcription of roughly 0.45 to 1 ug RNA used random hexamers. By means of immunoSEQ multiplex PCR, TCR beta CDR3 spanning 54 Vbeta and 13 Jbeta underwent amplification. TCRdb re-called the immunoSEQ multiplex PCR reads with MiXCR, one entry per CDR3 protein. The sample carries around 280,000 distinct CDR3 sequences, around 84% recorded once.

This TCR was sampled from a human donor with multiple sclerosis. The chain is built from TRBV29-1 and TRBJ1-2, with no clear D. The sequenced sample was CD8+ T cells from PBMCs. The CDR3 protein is CSVGEGTNYGYTF. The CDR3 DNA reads TGCAGCGTTGGTGAAGGTACTAACTATGGCTACACCTTC.